These T cell receptor beta chains were read from a single sample in a study of T cell changes during pregnancy in multiple sclerosis. The assay was immunoSEQ multiplex PCR, and TCRdb's table has in-frame clones only and misses some. Of more than 90,000 clones listed, 80% to 95% were seen once; the top ten hold 2.5% to 4%. This specimen consisted of peripheral blood, obtained in the second trimester of pregnancy. All receptors derive from a female donor with multiple sclerosis, enrolled in a pregnancy study. The CDR3 runs from the conserved cysteine through the conserved F or W. Fields, in order: V gene, D gene, J gene, clone size, CDR3 DNA, CDR3 protein. A D gene is named only where the DNA matches it firmly. Clone size is shown for a subset of rows, as once, few, many or a class of expanded clone.

v_call: TRBV4-1
d_call: TRBD1
j_call: TRBJ1-2
clone_size: NA
cdr3_nt: TGCGCCAGCAGCCTGACGGACAGGGGTAACTATGGCTACACCTTC
cdr3_aa: CASSLTDRGNYGYTF

v_call: TRBV15
d_call: NA
j_call: TRBJ2-5
clone_size: NA
cdr3_nt: TGTGCCACCAGCGAGCAAGAGACCCAGTACTTC
cdr3_aa: CATSEQETQYF

v_call: TRBV5-5
d_call: TRBD2
j_call: TRBJ2-7
clone_size: NA
cdr3_nt: TGTGCCAGCAGTTCCGGACTAGCGGAAACCTACGAGCAGTACTTC
cdr3_aa: CASSSGLAETYEQYF

v_call: TRBV29-1
d_call: NA
j_call: TRBJ1-2
clone_size: NA
cdr3_nt: TGCAGCGTTCTTCAGGGCAGGGGCGGCTACACCTTC
cdr3_aa: CSVLQGRGGYTF

v_call: TRBV6-1
d_call: NA
j_call: TRBJ2-1
clone_size: NA
cdr3_nt: TGTGCCAGCAGTCCTAGGGGAACGTACAATGAGCAGTTCTTC
cdr3_aa: CASSPRGTYNEQFF

v_call: TRBV2
d_call: TRBD1
j_call: TRBJ2-3
clone_size: NA
cdr3_nt: TGTGCCAGCAGGGACAGGGGTAAAGATACGCAGTATTTT
cdr3_aa: CASRDRGKDTQYF

v_call: TRBV7-2
d_call: TRBD1
j_call: TRBJ1-2
clone_size: NA
cdr3_nt: TGTGCCAGCAATATGGACAGGGTGGCTCGGGGCTACACCTTC
cdr3_aa: CASNMDRVARGYTF

v_call: TRBV5-4
d_call: NA
j_call: TRBJ2-6
clone_size: NA
cdr3_nt: TGTGCCAGCAGCCGAATGGCCTCTGGGGCCAACGTCCTGACTTTC
cdr3_aa: CASSRMASGANVLTF

v_call: TRBV7-8
d_call: NA
j_call: TRBJ2-7
clone_size: NA
cdr3_nt: TGTGCCAGCAGGGGCGGGCCCTACGAGCAGTACTTC
cdr3_aa: CASRGGPYEQYF

v_call: TRBV5-1
d_call: TRBD2
j_call: TRBJ2-3
clone_size: NA
cdr3_nt: TGCGCCAGCAGTCTAACGGGACTAGCCACAGATACGCAGTATTTT
cdr3_aa: CASSLTGLATDTQYF

v_call: TRBV29-1
d_call: NA
j_call: TRBJ2-3
clone_size: NA
cdr3_nt: TGCAGCGGCCGAGAGAATGTGGCAGATACGCAGTATTTT
cdr3_aa: CSGRENVADTQYF

v_call: TRBV6-1
d_call: NA
j_call: TRBJ2-7
clone_size: NA
cdr3_nt: TGTGCCAGCAGTGAAGGGGCAGGGCCCTACGAGCAGTACTTC
cdr3_aa: CASSEGAGPYEQYF

v_call: TRBV28
d_call: TRBD2
j_call: TRBJ2-2
clone_size: NA
cdr3_nt: TGTGCCAGCAGTTTACTAGTGGGAGGGCGCACCGGGGAGCTGTTTTTT
cdr3_aa: CASSLLVGGRTGELFF

v_call: TRBV16
d_call: NA
j_call: TRBJ1-2
clone_size: NA
cdr3_nt: TGTGCCAGCAGCCAAGCAGGGCTCCTCTATGGCTACACCTTC
cdr3_aa: CASSQAGLLYGYTF

v_call: TRBV7-9
d_call: TRBD1
j_call: TRBJ1-2
clone_size: NA
cdr3_nt: TGTGCCAGCAGCCAAATACAGGGGGCGAATGGCTACACCTTC
cdr3_aa: CASSQIQGANGYTF

v_call: TRBV2
d_call: NA
j_call: TRBJ2-1
clone_size: NA
cdr3_nt: TGTGCCAGCAACGGGGGACGCAATGAGCAGTTCTTC
cdr3_aa: CASNGGRNEQFF

v_call: TRBV19
d_call: NA
j_call: TRBJ2-1
clone_size: NA
cdr3_nt: TGTGCCAGTAGGGCGGAGTTCTCCAATGAGCAGTTCTTC
cdr3_aa: CASRAEFSNEQFF

v_call: TRBV19
d_call: NA
j_call: TRBJ1-1
clone_size: few
cdr3_nt: TGTGCCAGTAGTGTCGCAGGGCGAATGAACACTGAAGCTTTCTTT
cdr3_aa: CASSVAGRMNTEAFF

v_call: TRBV2
d_call: NA
j_call: TRBJ1-1
clone_size: NA
cdr3_nt: TGTGCCAGCAACCGGGTCGGGGAAGCTTTCTTT
cdr3_aa: CASNRVGEAFF

v_call: TRBV6-5
d_call: NA
j_call: TRBJ2-7
clone_size: NA
cdr3_nt: TGTGCCAGCAGTTACTCCGGAGGTCACCCGGACTACGAGCAGTACTTC
cdr3_aa: CASSYSGGHPDYEQYF

v_call: TRBV6-5
d_call: NA
j_call: TRBJ2-7
clone_size: once
cdr3_nt: TGTGCCAGCAGTCTGGACGGACTCTACGCTCAGCAGTACTTC
cdr3_aa: CASSLDGLYAQQYF

v_call: TRBV19
d_call: NA
j_call: TRBJ1-5
clone_size: NA
cdr3_nt: TGTGCCAGTGCGGTACGCATCAATCAGCCCCAGCATTTT
cdr3_aa: CASAVRINQPQHF

v_call: TRBV19
d_call: NA
j_call: TRBJ2-1
clone_size: NA
cdr3_nt: TGTGCCAGTAGTATCACTCCAGGGTACTACAATGAGCAGTTCTTC
cdr3_aa: CASSITPGYYNEQFF

v_call: TRBV7-9
d_call: NA
j_call: TRBJ2-3
clone_size: NA
cdr3_nt: TGTGCCAGCAGCCTACCCCGGGACTTTCTAAGCACAGATACGCAGTATTTT
cdr3_aa: CASSLPRDFLSTDTQYF

v_call: TRBV7-2
d_call: TRBD2
j_call: TRBJ2-7
clone_size: NA
cdr3_nt: TGTGCCAGCAGCTTAAAGGAGCTAGCGGGAGGGCCCGAGCAGTACTTC
cdr3_aa: CASSLKELAGGPEQYF

v_call: TRBV15
d_call: TRBD2
j_call: TRBJ2-7
clone_size: NA
cdr3_nt: TGTGCCACCAGCCGCCCCGCGGGAGGTACCTACGAGCAGTACTTC
cdr3_aa: CATSRPAGGTYEQYF

v_call: TRBV27
d_call: TRBD2
j_call: TRBJ2-1
clone_size: NA
cdr3_nt: TGTGCCAGCAGTATACTAGCGGGAGCTGAGCAGTTCTTC
cdr3_aa: CASSILAGAEQFF

v_call: TRBV19
d_call: TRBD2
j_call: TRBJ2-1
clone_size: NA
cdr3_nt: TGTGCCAGTAGTATTAGTAGCGGGGGATCCAATGAGCAGTTCTTC
cdr3_aa: CASSISSGGSNEQFF

v_call: TRBV4-3
d_call: NA
j_call: TRBJ1-1
clone_size: NA
cdr3_nt: TGCGCCAGCAGCCAAGCCTCAGGCAAGGGGGCTTTCTTT
cdr3_aa: CASSQASGKGAFF

v_call: TRBV27
d_call: TRBD2
j_call: TRBJ2-1
clone_size: NA
cdr3_nt: TGTGCCAGCACCCCCGGGACTAGCGGAATAAATGAGCAGTTCTTC
cdr3_aa: CASTPGTSGINEQFF

v_call: TRBV7-9
d_call: NA
j_call: TRBJ2-7
clone_size: NA
cdr3_nt: TGTGCCAGCAGCTCGGACTCCGAACCCTACGAGCAGTACTTC
cdr3_aa: CASSSDSEPYEQYF

v_call: TRBV7-6
d_call: NA
j_call: TRBJ1-1
clone_size: NA
cdr3_nt: TGTGCCAGCAGCTTAGGAGGGTCTGAAGCTTTCTTT
cdr3_aa: CASSLGGSEAFF

v_call: TRBV30
d_call: NA
j_call: TRBJ1-2
clone_size: NA
cdr3_nt: TGTGCCTGGAGCCCAGGAGGTCCTGGCTACACCTTC
cdr3_aa: CAWSPGGPGYTF

v_call: TRBV28
d_call: TRBD2
j_call: TRBJ2-3
clone_size: NA
cdr3_nt: TGTGCCAGCCTTGGACTAGCGACCACAGATACGCAGTATTTT
cdr3_aa: CASLGLATTDTQYF

v_call: TRBV21-1
d_call: NA
j_call: TRBJ1-4
clone_size: NA
cdr3_nt: TGTGCCAGCAGCAAAGGACGTCTCGGACAGGGGATTTTT
cdr3_aa: CASSKGRLGQGIF

v_call: TRBV28
d_call: TRBD2
j_call: TRBJ2-1
clone_size: once
cdr3_nt: TGTGCCAGCAGTGGTACCGGACTAGCGGACAATGAGCAGTTCTTC
cdr3_aa: CASSGTGLADNEQFF

v_call: TRBV5-1
d_call: NA
j_call: TRBJ2-6
clone_size: NA
cdr3_nt: TGCGCCAGCAGCTTGGGAGGGTCCGGGTCTGGGGCCAACGTCCTGACTTTC
cdr3_aa: CASSLGGSGSGANVLTF

v_call: TRBV5-8
d_call: TRBD1
j_call: TRBJ1-1
clone_size: NA
cdr3_nt: TGTGCCAGCAGCCGCACAGGGGACACTGAAGCTTTCTTT
cdr3_aa: CASSRTGDTEAFF